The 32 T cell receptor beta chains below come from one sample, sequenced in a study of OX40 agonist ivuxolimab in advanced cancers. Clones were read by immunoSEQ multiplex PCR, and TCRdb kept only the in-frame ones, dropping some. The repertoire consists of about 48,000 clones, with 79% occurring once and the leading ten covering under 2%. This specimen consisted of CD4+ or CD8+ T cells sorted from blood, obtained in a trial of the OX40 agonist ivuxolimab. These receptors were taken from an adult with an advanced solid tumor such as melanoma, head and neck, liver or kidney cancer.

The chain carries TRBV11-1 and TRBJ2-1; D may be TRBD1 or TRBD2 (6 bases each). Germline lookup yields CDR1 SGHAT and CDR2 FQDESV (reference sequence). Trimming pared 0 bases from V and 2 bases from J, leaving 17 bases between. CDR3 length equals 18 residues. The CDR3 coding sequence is TGTGCCAGCAGCTTAGCTCGGAGTGGGGGGCTCACCTACAATGAGCAGTTCTTC. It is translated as CASSLARSGGLTYNEQFF.

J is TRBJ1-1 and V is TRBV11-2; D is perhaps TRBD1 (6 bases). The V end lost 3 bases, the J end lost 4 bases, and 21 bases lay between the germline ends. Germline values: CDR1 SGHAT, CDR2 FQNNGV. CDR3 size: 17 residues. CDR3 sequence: CASSLGHRLSLSTEAFF. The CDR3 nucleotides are TGTGCCAGCAGCTTGGGACACCGACTAAGCTTGAGCACTGAAGCTTTCTTT. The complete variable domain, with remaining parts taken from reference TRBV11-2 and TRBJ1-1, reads EAGVAQSPRYKIIEKRQSVAFWCNPISGHATLYWYQQILGQGPKLLIQFQNNGVVDDSQLPKDRFSAERLKGVDSTLKIQPAKLEDSAVYLCASSLGHRLSLSTEAFFGQGTRLTVV.

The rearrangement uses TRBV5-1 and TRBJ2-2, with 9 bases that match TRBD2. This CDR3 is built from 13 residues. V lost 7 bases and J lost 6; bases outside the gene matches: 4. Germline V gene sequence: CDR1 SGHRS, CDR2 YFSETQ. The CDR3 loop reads CASGIAGAGELFF. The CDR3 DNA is TGCGCCAGCGGGATAGCGGGAGCCGGGGAGCTGTTTTTT.

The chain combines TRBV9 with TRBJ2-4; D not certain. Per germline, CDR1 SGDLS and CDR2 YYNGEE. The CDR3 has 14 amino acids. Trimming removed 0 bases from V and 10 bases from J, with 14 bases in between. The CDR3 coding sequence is TGTGCCAGCAGCGTAGCTCTGAATTCGGAGATTCAGTACTTC. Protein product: CASSVALNSEIQYF.

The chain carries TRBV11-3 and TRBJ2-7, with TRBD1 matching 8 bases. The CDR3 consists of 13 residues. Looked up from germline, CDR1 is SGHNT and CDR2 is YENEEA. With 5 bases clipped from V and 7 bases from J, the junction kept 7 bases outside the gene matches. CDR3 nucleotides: TGTGCCAGCAGCCAAACAGGGGGACTGGAGCAGTACTTC. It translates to CASSQTGGLEQYF. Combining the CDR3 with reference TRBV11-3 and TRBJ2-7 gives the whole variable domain EAGVVQSPRYKIIEKKQPVAFWCNPISGHNTLYWYLQNLGQGPELLIRYENEEAVDDSQLPKDRFSAERLKGVDSTLKIQPAELGDSAVYLCASSQTGGLEQYFGPGTRLTVT.

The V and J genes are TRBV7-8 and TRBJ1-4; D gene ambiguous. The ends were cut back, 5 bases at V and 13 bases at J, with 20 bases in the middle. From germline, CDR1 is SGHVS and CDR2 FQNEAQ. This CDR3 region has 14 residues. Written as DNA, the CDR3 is TGTGCCAGCAGCCCCGGCGAGGGTTTCGGAGGACTGTTTTTT. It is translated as CASSPGEGFGGLFF.

The CDR3 bases are TGTGCCAGCAGTTGGTCCCCCGACAGGGCGGGTGAGCAGTACTTC. Translating it yields CASSWSPDRAGEQYF. V usage is TRBV6-5 and J usage is TRBJ2-7; TRBD1 matches 7 bases. The CDR3 runs to 15 residues. J was trimmed by 7 bases and V by 4 bases; bases with no gene match: 13. In germline, CDR1 is MNHEY, CDR2 SVGAGI.

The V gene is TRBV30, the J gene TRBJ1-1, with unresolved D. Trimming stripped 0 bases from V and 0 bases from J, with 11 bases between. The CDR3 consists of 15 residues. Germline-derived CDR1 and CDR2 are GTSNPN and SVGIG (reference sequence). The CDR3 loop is CAWSVRPFMNTEAFF. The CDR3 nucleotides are TGTGCCTGGAGTGTACGGCCCTTTATGAACACTGAAGCTTTCTTT.

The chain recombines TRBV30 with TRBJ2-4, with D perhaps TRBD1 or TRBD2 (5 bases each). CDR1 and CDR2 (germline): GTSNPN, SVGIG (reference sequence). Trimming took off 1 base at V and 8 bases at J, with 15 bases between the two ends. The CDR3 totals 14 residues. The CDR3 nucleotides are TGTGCCTGGAGTGCGGACATACGGGGATACATTCAGTACTTC. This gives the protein CAWSADIRGYIQYF.

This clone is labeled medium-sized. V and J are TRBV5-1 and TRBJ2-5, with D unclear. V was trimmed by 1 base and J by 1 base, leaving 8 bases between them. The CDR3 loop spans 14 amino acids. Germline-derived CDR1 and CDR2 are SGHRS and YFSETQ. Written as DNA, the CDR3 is TGCGCCAGCAGCTTGCTCCCAGGCCAAGAGACCCAGTACTTC. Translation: CASSLLPGQETQYF. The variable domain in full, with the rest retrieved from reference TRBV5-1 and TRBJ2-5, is KAGVTQTPRYLIKTRGQQVTLSCSPISGHRSVSWYQQTPGQGLQFLFEYFSETQRNKGNFPGRFSGRQFSNSRSEMNVSTLELGDSALYLCASSLLPGQETQYFGPGTRLLVL.

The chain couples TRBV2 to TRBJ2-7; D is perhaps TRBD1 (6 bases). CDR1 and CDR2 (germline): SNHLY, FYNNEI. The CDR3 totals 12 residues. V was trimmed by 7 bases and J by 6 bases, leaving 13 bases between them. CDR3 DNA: TGTGCCAGCAACAGGGACATTGGCGAGCAGTACTTC. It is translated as CASNRDIGEQYF.

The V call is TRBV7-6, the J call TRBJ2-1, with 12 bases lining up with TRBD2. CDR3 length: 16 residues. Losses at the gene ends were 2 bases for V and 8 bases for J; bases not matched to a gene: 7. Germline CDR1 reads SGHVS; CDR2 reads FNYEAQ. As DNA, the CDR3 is TGTGCCAGCAGCTTACTTCTAGCGGGAGGGCCATATGAGCAGTTCTTC. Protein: CASSLLLAGGPYEQFF.

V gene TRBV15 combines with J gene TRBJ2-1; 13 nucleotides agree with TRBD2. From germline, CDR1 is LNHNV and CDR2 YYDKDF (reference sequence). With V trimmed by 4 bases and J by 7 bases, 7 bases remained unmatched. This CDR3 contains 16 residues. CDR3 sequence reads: CATSIGLAGAGNEQFF. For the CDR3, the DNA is TGTGCCACCAGCATAGGACTAGCGGGGGCTGGGAATGAGCAGTTCTTC.

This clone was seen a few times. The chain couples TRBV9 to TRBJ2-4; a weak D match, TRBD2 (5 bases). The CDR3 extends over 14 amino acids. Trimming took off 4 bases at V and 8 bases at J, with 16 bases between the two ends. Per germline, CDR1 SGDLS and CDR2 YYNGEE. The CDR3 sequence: CASSPIGMGDIQYF. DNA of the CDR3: TGTGCCAGCAGCCCCATTGGGATGGGAGACATTCAGTACTTC.

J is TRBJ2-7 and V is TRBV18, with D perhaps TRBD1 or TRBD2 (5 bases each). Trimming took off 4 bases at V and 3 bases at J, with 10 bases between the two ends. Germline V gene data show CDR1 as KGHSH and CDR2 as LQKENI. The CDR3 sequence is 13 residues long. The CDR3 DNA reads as TGTGCCAGCTCACTGAAGGGGAGCTACGAGCAGTACTTC. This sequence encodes CASSLKGSYEQYF.

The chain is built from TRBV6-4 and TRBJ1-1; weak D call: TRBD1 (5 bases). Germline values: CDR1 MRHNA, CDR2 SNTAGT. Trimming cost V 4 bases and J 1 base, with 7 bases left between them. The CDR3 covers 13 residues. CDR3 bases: TGTGCCAGCAGTGTCACAGGGAACACTGAAGCTTTCTTT. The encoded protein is CASSVTGNTEAFF.

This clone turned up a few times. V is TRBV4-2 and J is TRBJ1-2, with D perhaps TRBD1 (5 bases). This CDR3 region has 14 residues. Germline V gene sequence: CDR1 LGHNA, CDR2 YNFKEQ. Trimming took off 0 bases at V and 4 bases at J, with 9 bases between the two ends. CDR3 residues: CASSQDLGTYGYTF. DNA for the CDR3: TGTGCCAGCAGCCAAGATCTGGGGACCTATGGCTACACCTTC.

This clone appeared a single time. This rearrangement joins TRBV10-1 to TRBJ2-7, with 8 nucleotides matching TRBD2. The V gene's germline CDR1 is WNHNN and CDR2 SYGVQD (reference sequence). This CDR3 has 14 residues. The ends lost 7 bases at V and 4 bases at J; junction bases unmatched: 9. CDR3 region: CASITREGLYEQYF. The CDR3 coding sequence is TGCGCCAGCATTACCCGGGAGGGCCTGTACGAGCAGTACTTC.

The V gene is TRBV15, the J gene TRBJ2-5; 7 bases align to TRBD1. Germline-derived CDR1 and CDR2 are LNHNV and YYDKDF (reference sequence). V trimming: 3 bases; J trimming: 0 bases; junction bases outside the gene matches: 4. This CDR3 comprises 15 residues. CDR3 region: CATSRATGYQETQYF. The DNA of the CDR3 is TGTGCCACCAGCAGGGCGACAGGGTACCAAGAGACCCAGTACTTC.

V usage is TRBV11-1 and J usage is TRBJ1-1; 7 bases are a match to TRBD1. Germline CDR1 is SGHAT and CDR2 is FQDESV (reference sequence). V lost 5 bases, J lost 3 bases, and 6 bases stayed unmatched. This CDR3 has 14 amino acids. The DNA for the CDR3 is TGTGCCAGCAGCGCAGGGGGATCCTACACTGAAGCTTTCTTT. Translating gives CASSAGGSYTEAFF.

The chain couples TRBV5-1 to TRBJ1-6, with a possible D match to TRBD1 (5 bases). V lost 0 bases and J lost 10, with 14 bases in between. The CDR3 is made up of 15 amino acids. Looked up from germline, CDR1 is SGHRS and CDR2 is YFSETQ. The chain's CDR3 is CASSLDEIQGSPLHF. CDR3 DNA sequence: TGCGCCAGCAGCTTGGATGAAATCCAGGGATCACCCCTCCACTTT.

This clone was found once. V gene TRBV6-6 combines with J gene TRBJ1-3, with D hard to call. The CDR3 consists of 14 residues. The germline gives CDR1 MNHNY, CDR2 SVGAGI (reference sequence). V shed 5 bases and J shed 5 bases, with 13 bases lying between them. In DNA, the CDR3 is TGTGCCAGCAGTGTCCGTAATTCCAGAAACACCATATATTTT. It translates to CASSVRNSRNTIYF.

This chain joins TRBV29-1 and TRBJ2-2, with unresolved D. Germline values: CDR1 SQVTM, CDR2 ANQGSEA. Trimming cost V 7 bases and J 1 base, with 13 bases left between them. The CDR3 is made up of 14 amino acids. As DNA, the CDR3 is TGCAGCGCCGCCCGGGTCGGGAACACCGGGGAGCTGTTTTTT. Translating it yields CSAARVGNTGELFF.

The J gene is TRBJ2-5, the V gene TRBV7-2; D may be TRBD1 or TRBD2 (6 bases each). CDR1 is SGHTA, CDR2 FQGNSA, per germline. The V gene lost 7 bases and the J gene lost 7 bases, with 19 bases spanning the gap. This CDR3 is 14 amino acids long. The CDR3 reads CASTPLGEGGTQYF. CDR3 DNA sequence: TGTGCCAGCACCCCGCTCGGAGAGGGGGGGACCCAGTACTTC.

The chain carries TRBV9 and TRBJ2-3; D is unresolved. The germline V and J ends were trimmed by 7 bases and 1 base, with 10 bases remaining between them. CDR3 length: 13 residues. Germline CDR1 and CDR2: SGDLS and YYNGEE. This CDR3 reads CASAPPGTDTQYF. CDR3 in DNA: TGTGCCAGCGCCCCCCCTGGCACAGATACGCAGTATTTT.

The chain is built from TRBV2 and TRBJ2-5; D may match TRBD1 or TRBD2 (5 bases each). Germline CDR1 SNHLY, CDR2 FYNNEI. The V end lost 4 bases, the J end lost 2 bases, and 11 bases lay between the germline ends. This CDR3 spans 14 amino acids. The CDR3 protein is CASSAGTAQETQYF. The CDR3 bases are TGTGCCAGCAGTGCCGGGACGGCTCAAGAGACCCAGTACTTC.

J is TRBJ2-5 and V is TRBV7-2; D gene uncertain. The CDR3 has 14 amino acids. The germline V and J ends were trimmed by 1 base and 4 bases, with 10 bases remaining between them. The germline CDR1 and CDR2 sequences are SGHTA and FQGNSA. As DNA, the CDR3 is TGTGCCAGCAGCTTAGGATCCGGTCTAGAGACCCAGTACTTC. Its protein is CASSLGSGLETQYF.

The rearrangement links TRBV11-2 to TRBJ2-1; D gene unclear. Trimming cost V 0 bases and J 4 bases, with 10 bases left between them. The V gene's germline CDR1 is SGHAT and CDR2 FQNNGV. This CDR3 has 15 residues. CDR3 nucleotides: TGTGCCAGCAGCTTAGACGGAGTAGCTTACAATGAGCAGTTCTTC. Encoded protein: CASSLDGVAYNEQFF.

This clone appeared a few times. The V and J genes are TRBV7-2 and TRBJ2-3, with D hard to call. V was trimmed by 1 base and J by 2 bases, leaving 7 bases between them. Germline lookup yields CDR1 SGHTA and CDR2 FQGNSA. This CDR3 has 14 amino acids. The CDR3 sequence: CASSLERHTDTQYF. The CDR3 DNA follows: TGTGCCAGCAGCTTAGAGAGGCACACAGATACGCAGTATTTT. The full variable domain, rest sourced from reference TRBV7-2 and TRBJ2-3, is GAGVSQSPSNKVTEKGKDVELRCDPISGHTALYWYRQSLGQGLEFLIYFQGNSAPDKSGLPSDRFSAERTGGSVSTLTIQRTQQEDSAVYLCASSLERHTDTQYFGPGTRLTVL.

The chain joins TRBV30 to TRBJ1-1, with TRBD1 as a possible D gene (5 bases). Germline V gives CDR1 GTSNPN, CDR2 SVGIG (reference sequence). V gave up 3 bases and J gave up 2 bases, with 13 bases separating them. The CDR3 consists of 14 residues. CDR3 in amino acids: CAWSGGRLNTEAFF. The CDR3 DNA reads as TGTGCCTGGAGCGGGGGACGGCTAAACACTGAAGCTTTCTTT.

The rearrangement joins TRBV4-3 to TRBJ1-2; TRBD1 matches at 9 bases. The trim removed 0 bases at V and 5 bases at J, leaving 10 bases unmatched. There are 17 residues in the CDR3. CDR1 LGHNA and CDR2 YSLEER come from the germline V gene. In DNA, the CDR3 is TGCGCCAGCAGCCAAGATTCAAGGACAGGGGCTGGGTATGGCTACACCTTC. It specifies CASSQDSRTGAGYGYTF.

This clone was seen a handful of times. The CDR3 region has the DNA TGTGCCAGCAGCGTCTCTCCCTTAGCGTTCCAAGAGACCCAGTACTTC. Its translation is CASSVSPLAFQETQYF. The gene calls are TRBV11-2 and TRBJ2-5, with a tentative D call TRBD2 (5 bases). The V gene lost 5 bases and the J gene lost 1 base, with 17 bases spanning the gap. The CDR3 has 16 amino acids. CDR1 is SGHAT, CDR2 FQNNGV, per germline. The entire variable domain, with the rest obtained from reference TRBV11-2 and TRBJ2-5, is as follows: EAGVAQSPRYKIIEKRQSVAFWCNPISGHATLYWYQQILGQGPKLLIQFQNNGVVDDSQLPKDRFSAERLKGVDSTLKIQPAKLEDSAVYLCASSVSPLAFQETQYFGPGTRLLVL.